One and the same sample provided the 31 T cell receptor beta chains below, sequenced in a study of vaccination and CD4 T cells after COVID-19 (dated by TCRdb to the early 2020s). Antigens of these TCRs are unknown. Reading the label with the study, this specimen's treatment or condition is: approximately 11-day PBMC culture with coronavirus spike peptide pools or control peptides (ViraFEST assay). The method was PCR. The instrument given in TCRdb is Illumina iSeq 100. TCR sequencing of DNA from cultured CD4+ T cells used the Oncomine TCR Beta short-read assay at the Johns Hopkins FTIC core. The public reads were reanalyzed by TCRdb: fastp trimming at Q25, MiXCR alignment, in-frame beta chains only. Entries are consolidated by CDR3 protein sequence, retaining the most common genes and DNA. The sample contains around 20,000 distinct CDR3 sequences, 45% to 60% of them found a single time. The ten largest clones represent 8% to 10% of the sample.

Sequencing used CD4+ T cells from blood, cultured in vitro. The source is a human donor who had recovered from COVID-19.

This clonotype has more than one count but fewer than ten. The chain combines TRBV6-4 with TRBJ2-3, with 12 bases fitting TRBD2. J was trimmed by 7 bases and V by 6 bases; bases with no gene match: 8. Germline V gene sequence: CDR1 MRHNA, CDR2 SNTAGT. The CDR3 extends over 15 amino acids. DNA for the CDR3: TGTGCCAGCAGCCTAGCGGGGGGGCCGGGGAATACGCAGTATTTT. Its translation is CASSLAGGPGNTQYF.

This clonotype was recorded once. The V gene is TRBV6-5, the J gene TRBJ1-1; D is unresolved. The length of the CDR3 is 15 residues. Per the germline V gene, CDR1 is MNHEY and CDR2 is SVGAGI. Trimming took 0 bases from V and 3 from J, leaving 11 bases between them. CDR3 coding DNA: TGTGCCAGCAGTTACTCGGCCACCCTGGACACTGAAGCTTTCTTT. Its protein is CASSYSATLDTEAFF.

This clonotype was seen only a few times. The rearrangement links TRBV27 to TRBJ1-6; maybe TRBD1 (5 bases). V was trimmed by 6 bases and J by 10 bases, leaving 13 bases between them. Germline values: CDR1 MNHEY, CDR2 SMNVEV (reference sequence). This CDR3 is built from 13 residues. The DNA for the CDR3 is TGTGCCAGCAGACGAACAGGAGAATCACCCCTCCACTTT. This gives the protein CASRRTGESPLHF.

The chain combines TRBV2 with TRBJ2-1; no reliable D call. From germline, CDR1 is SNHLY and CDR2 FYNNEI. Trimming left V 4 bases short and J 7 bases short, with 20 bases between. This CDR3 has 16 amino acids. The CDR3 is CASSARGARTANEQFF. The DNA of the CDR3 is TGTGCCAGCAGTGCCCGCGGAGCGCGGACCGCGAATGAGCAGTTCTTC.

This chain uses TRBV6-4 with TRBJ2-1, with 8 bases lining up with TRBD2. This CDR3 region has 14 residues. The germline V gene has CDR1 MRHNA and CDR2 SNTAGT. Trimming removed 10 bases from V and 5 bases from J; junction bases left unmatched: 10. The CDR3 reads CAIPGTRVNNEQFF. In DNA form, the CDR3 reads TGTGCCATCCCCGGGACTAGAGTTAACAATGAGCAGTTCTTC.

This clonotype was detected only once. The rearrangement uses TRBV6-5 and TRBJ1-3; 8 bases are shared with TRBD1. This CDR3 comprises 16 residues. Losses at the gene ends were 0 bases for V and 2 bases for J; bases not matched to a gene: 3. CDR1 MNHEY and CDR2 SVGAGI come from the germline V gene. CDR3 sequence reads: CASSYSGTGPGNTIYF. CDR3 coding DNA: TGTGCCAGCAGTTACTCTGGGACAGGCCCTGGAAACACCATATATTTT.

The chain is built from TRBV4-1 and TRBJ2-7; the match to TRBD2 covers 12 bases. This CDR3 comprises 20 residues. The germline V gene encodes CDR1 MGHRA and CDR2 YSYEKL. Trimming removed 3 bases from V and 3 bases from J; junction bases left unmatched: 18. The CDR3 is CASSHPGAGGWTSGVYEQYF. CDR3 nucleotides: TGCGCCAGCAGCCACCCCGGGGCTGGCGGATGGACTAGCGGGGTCTACGAGCAGTACTTC.

The chain is built from TRBV28 and TRBJ1-1; D may be TRBD1 (5 bases). This CDR3 is built from 12 residues. Germline V lookup: CDR1 MDHEN, CDR2 SYDVKM. V was cut by 5 bases and J by 11 bases, with 15 bases left in between. The CDR3 DNA sequence: TGTGCCAGCAGTAGGGACCCTCTTGGGGCTTTCTTT. Its protein product is CASSRDPLGAFF.

This clonotype occurred a few times. This chain's CDR3 is CASSLIGTSGGSGDTQYF. CDR3 DNA sequence: TGTGCCAGCAGCTTAATAGGGACTAGCGGGGGGTCCGGGGATACGCAGTATTTT. The chain is built from TRBV7-3 and TRBJ2-3; TRBD2 aligns across 15 bases. There are 18 residues in the CDR3. Germline values: CDR1 SGHTA, CDR2 FQGTGA. V dropped 1 base and J dropped 6; count of bases not matched to a gene: 8.

This chain links TRBV2 with TRBJ2-7, with 11 bases that match TRBD1. Germline CDR1 and CDR2: SNHLY and FYNNEI. Trimming removed 6 bases from V and 6 bases from J; junction bases left unmatched: 7. The CDR3 is made up of 14 amino acids. CDR3 in DNA: TGTGCCAGCAGCCCCGGGACAGGGGGTGTCGAGCAGTACTTC. As protein: CASSPGTGGVEQYF.

Only a few counts were recorded for this clonotype. V usage is TRBV20-1 and J usage is TRBJ1-5; tentatively, D is TRBD1 (5 bases). Trimming pared 1 base from V and 8 bases from J, leaving 15 bases between. CDR3 length: 14 amino acids. Germline lookup yields CDR1 DFQATT and CDR2 SNEGSKA (reference sequence). In nucleotides, the CDR3 is TGCAGTGCTAGAGCGGGGGTTACGGTGGAGCCCCAGCATTTT. Translating it yields CSARAGVTVEPQHF.

This clonotype was seen only a few times. The J gene is TRBJ2-7, the V gene TRBV6-1; D is possibly TRBD1 (5 bases). V shed 2 bases and J shed 4 bases, with 6 bases lying between them. The CDR3 sequence is 12 residues long. Germline V lookup: CDR1 MNHNS, CDR2 SASEGT. The CDR3 DNA follows: TGTGCCAGCAGTGAACAGGGTTACGAGCAGTACTTC. It is translated as CASSEQGYEQYF.

V and J are TRBV5-1 and TRBJ1-1, with TRBD1 matching over 10 bases. The junction had 0 bases not matched to a gene; V was cut back by 3 bases and J by 4 bases. The CDR3 sequence is 13 residues long. The germline V gene encodes CDR1 SGHRS and CDR2 YFSETQ. CDR3 region: CASSWTGGTEAFF. In DNA form, the CDR3 reads TGCGCCAGCAGCTGGACAGGGGGCACTGAAGCTTTCTTT. Full variable domain (outside the CDR3, taken from reference TRBV5-1 and TRBJ1-1): KAGVTQTPRYLIKTRGQQVTLSCSPISGHRSVSWYQQTPGQGLQFLFEYFSETQRNKGNFPGRFSGRQFSNSRSEMNVSTLELGDSALYLCASSWTGGTEAFFGQGTRLTVV.

The chain couples TRBV11-2 to TRBJ2-2; 9 positions match TRBD2. The CDR3 length is 15 residues. In germline, CDR1 is SGHAT, CDR2 FQNNGV. V dropped 7 bases and J dropped 6; count of bases not matched to a gene: 9. Written as DNA, the CDR3 is TGTGCCAGCACCCTTCGCCTAGCGGGGCCCGGGGAGCTGTTTTTT. This gives the protein CASTLRLAGPGELFF.

The rearrangement links TRBV7-2 to TRBJ2-3; 10 bases align to TRBD2. Per the germline V gene, CDR1 is SGHTA and CDR2 is FQGNSA. The V segment lost 5 bases and the J segment 6 bases; nucleotides outside the gene matches: 5. The CDR3 extends over 14 amino acids. The CDR3 loop reads CASSPLAGADTQYF. The CDR3 DNA follows: TGTGCCAGCAGCCCCCTAGCGGGAGCGGATACGCAGTATTTT.

The V gene is TRBV11-3, the J gene TRBJ2-7; 8 nucleotides agree with TRBD2. V lost 3 bases, J lost 1 base, and 5 bases stayed unmatched. The CDR3 runs 15 residues. Germline V gives CDR1 SGHNT, CDR2 YENEEA. CDR3 bases: TGTGCCAGCAGCTTTCGAGCGGGAGAGTCCTACGAGCAGTACTTC. Its translation is CASSFRAGESYEQYF. Filled out from reference TRBV11-3 and TRBJ2-7, the complete variable domain reads EAGVVQSPRYKIIEKKQPVAFWCNPISGHNTLYWYLQNLGQGPELLIRYENEEAVDDSQLPKDRFSAERLKGVDSTLKIQPAELGDSAVYLCASSFRAGESYEQYFGPGTRLTVT.

The chain links TRBV29-1 to TRBJ2-2; D is perhaps TRBD1 (6 bases). This CDR3 is 14 amino acids long. The germline V gene encodes CDR1 SQVTM and CDR2 ANQGSEA. V lost 5 bases and J lost 0, with 10 bases in between. The CDR3 bases are TGCAGCGTTCAGGGGAACTCGAACACCGGGGAGCTGTTTTTT. It yields the protein CSVQGNSNTGELFF.

The rearrangement links TRBV29-1 to TRBJ1-5, with 9 positions matching TRBD1. Germline CDR1 and CDR2: SQVTM and ANQGSEA. The CDR3 has 13 residues. The J segment lost 4 bases and the V segment lost 7 bases, leaving 5 bases of the junction unmatched. CDR3 in amino acids: CSGGQGLNQPQHF. The CDR3 DNA follows: TGCAGCGGGGGACAGGGTTTGAATCAGCCCCAGCATTTT.

This clonotype was recorded only once. The chain has TRBV5-1 and TRBJ1-2, with D uncertain. This CDR3 is 14 amino acids long. Per the germline V gene, CDR1 is SGHRS and CDR2 is YFSETQ. Trimming removed 0 bases from V and 5 bases from J, with 11 bases in between. CDR3 sequence (DNA): TGCGCCAGCAGCTTGGTTCCAGAAACGTATGGCTACACCTTC. Encoded protein: CASSLVPETYGYTF.

This sequence joins TRBV5-4 and TRBJ2-5; 7 bases are a match to TRBD1. J gave up 4 bases and V 3 bases, and 6 bases lay outside the gene matches. The CDR3 has 14 residues. Germline V lookup: CDR1 SGHNT, CDR2 YYREEE (reference sequence). CDR3 bases: TGTGCCAGCAGCTCCCAGGGGGTTTCAGAGACCCAGTACTTC. It is translated as CASSSQGVSETQYF.

The chain combines TRBV19 with TRBJ1-1, with D tentatively TRBD1 (6 bases). Trimming stripped 7 bases from V and 2 bases from J, with 20 bases between. CDR3 length: 16 residues. Germline V gene data show CDR1 as LNHDA and CDR2 as SQIVND (reference sequence). CDR3 region: CASTTLGQGQNTEAFF. CDR3 nucleotide sequence: TGTGCCAGTACCACCCTGGGGCAGGGGCAAAACACTGAAGCTTTCTTT.

The CDR3 nucleotides are TGCAGTGCTACCTCGGATTTAGTCACACTAGGAGTTACGCAGTATTTT. Its protein product is CSATSDLVTLGVTQYF. The chain uses TRBV20-1 and TRBJ2-3; D may be TRBD2 (5 bases). Germline V CDR1 and CDR2: DFQATT, SNEGSKA (reference sequence). Trimming took 4 bases from V and 8 from J, leaving 25 bases between them. The CDR3 extends over 16 amino acids.

This rearrangement joins TRBV7-9 to TRBJ2-5; 11 bases map to TRBD2. J lost 2 bases, V lost 5 bases, and 7 bases had no gene match. The CDR3 is made up of 16 amino acids. Germline lookup yields CDR1 SEHNR and CDR2 FQNEAQ (reference sequence). This chain's CDR3 is CASSPLWTSGQETQYF. The DNA of the CDR3 is TGTGCCAGCAGCCCACTTTGGACTAGCGGGCAAGAGACCCAGTACTTC.

The chain combines TRBV6-5 with TRBJ2-3, with D possibly being TRBD2 (7 bases). V dropped 0 bases and J dropped 0 bases, with 13 bases sitting between them. The CDR3 loop spans 17 amino acids. CDR1 and CDR2 from the germline V gene are MNHEY and SVGAGI. CDR3 amino acids: CASSYSGWGGSTDTQYF. The CDR3 bases are TGTGCCAGCAGTTACTCCGGGTGGGGGGGCAGCACAGATACGCAGTATTTT.

This clonotype has a handful of counts. The chain links TRBV10-2 to TRBJ2-5; 12 bases match TRBD2. Germline V gene sequence: CDR1 WSHSY, CDR2 SAAADI. V was pared by 7 bases and J by 4 bases, with 4 bases of the junction left unmatched. CDR3 length equals 14 residues. CDR3: CASIASGGAETQYF. CDR3 DNA sequence: TGCGCCAGCATCGCTAGCGGGGGGGCAGAGACCCAGTACTTC.

The chain is built from TRBV27 and TRBJ1-1, with 7 bases matching TRBD1. CDR3 length equals 14 residues. The trim removed 6 bases at V and 5 bases at J, leaving 9 bases unmatched. CDR1 and CDR2 (germline): MNHEY, SMNVEV (reference sequence). The CDR3 spells CASSPDRVRTEAFF. The CDR3 coding sequence is TGTGCCAGCAGCCCCGACAGGGTGAGGACTGAAGCTTTCTTT.

The chain uses TRBV24-1 and TRBJ1-2, with 7 bases lining up with TRBD1. Germline CDR1 KGHDR, CDR2 SFDVKD. Trimming took 4 bases from V and 5 from J; bases not matched to a gene: 12. The CDR3 contains 16 residues. As DNA, the CDR3 is TGTGCCACCAGTGACTCCCGACAGGGAGAGGGGTATGGCTACACCTTC. It encodes CATSDSRQGEGYGYTF.

This clonotype was observed a handful of times. The V gene is TRBV11-3, the J gene TRBJ2-3, with no clear D. The CDR3 totals 12 residues. Germline CDR1 reads SGHNT; CDR2 reads YENEEA. The germline V and J ends were trimmed by 5 bases and 1 base, with 4 bases remaining between them. CDR3 sequence (DNA): TGTGCCAGCAGCCCCGGCACAGATACGCAGTATTTT. Translating gives CASSPGTDTQYF.

This clonotype came up a few times. The chain combines TRBV19 with TRBJ1-2, with D perhaps matching TRBD1 (5 bases). V was clipped by 2 bases and J by 14 bases, with 15 bases between them. CDR3 length: 12 amino acids. The germline V gene encodes CDR1 LNHDA and CDR2 SQIVND (reference sequence). DNA of the CDR3: TGTGCCAGTAGTATACTTGACAGCCGACCGACCTTC. This sequence encodes CASSILDSRPTF.

In its sample, this clonotype was seen a few times. This chain links TRBV27 with TRBJ2-3; TRBD2 matches 13 bases. This CDR3 comprises 15 residues. The V segment lost 2 bases and the J segment 9 bases; nucleotides outside the gene matches: 5. Germline V gene sequence: CDR1 MNHEY, CDR2 SMNVEV (reference sequence). The CDR3 region is CASSLTSGRVGTQYF. Written as DNA, the CDR3 is TGTGCCAGCAGTTTAACTAGCGGGAGGGTTGGGACGCAGTATTTT.

The chain joins TRBV4-2 to TRBJ1-5; no clear D. V was shortened by 4 bases and J by 5 bases, with 12 bases between the two germline ends. Germline lookup yields CDR1 LGHNA and CDR2 YNFKEQ. The CDR3 is 14 residues long. This chain's CDR3 is CASSPPGGYQPQHF. The CDR3 nucleotides read TGTGCCAGCAGCCCCCCGGGTGGTTATCAGCCCCAGCATTTT.